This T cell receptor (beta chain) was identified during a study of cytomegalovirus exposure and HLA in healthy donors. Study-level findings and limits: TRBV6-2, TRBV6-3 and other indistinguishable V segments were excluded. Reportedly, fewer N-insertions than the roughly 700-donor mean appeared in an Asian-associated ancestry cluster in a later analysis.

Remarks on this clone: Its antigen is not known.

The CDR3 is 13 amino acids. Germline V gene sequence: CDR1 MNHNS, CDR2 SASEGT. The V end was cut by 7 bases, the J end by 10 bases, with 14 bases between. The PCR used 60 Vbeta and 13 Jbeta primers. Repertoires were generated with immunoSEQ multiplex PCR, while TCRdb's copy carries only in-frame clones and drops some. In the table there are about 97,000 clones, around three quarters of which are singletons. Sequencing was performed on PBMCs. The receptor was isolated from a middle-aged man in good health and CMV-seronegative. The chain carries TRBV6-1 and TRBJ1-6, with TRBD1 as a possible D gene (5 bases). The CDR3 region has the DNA TGTGCCAGCACCCTGGGAGGGGTCTCACCCCTCCACTTT. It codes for CASTLGGVSPLHF.